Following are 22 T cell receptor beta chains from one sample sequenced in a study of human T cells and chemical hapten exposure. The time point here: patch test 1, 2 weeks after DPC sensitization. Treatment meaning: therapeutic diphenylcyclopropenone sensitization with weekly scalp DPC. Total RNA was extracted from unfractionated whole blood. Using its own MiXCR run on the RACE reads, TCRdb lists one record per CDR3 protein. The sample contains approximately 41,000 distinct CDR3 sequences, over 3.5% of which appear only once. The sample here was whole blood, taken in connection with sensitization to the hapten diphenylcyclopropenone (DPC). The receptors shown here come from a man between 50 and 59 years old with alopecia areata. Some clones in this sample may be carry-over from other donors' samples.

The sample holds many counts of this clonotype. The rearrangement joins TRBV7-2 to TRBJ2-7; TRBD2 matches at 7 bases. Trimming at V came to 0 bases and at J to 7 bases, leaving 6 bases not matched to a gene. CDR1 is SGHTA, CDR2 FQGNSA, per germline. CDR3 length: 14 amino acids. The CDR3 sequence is CASSLAGGPREQYF. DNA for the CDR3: TGTGCCAGCAGCTTAGCGGGAGGGCCTAGGGAGCAGTACTTC.

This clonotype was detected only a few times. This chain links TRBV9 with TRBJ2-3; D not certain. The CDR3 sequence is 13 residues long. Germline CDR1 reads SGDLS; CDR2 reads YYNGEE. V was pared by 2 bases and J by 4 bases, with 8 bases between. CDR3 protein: CASSVYLADTQYF. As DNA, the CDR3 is TGTGCCAGCAGCGTTTATCTGGCAGATACGCAGTATTTT. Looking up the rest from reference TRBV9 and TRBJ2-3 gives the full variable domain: DSGVTQTPKHLITATGQRVTLRCSPRSGDLSVYWYQQSLDQGLQFLIQYYNGEERAKGNILERFSAQQFPDLHSELNLSSLELGDSALYFCASSVYLADTQYFGPGTRLTVL.

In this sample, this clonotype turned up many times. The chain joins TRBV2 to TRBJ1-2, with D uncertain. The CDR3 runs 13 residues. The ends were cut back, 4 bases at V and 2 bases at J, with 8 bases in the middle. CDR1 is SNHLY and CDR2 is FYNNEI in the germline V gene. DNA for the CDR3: TGTGCCAGCAGTGGAACGGGGAACTATGGCTACACCTTC. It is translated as CASSGTGNYGYTF.

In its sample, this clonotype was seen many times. The CDR3 DNA is TGTGCGCACAAGTTCTCGGCGGGGGCTGAAGCTTTCTTT. Translated: CAHKFSAGAEAFF. The V call is TRBV6-1, the J call TRBJ1-1; maybe TRBD1 (5 bases). The germline V gene has CDR1 MNHNS and CDR2 SASEGT. There are 13 residues in the CDR3.

As DNA, the CDR3 is TGTGCCAGCAGCAAGCAGGGGGCGGACACTGAAGCTTTCTTT. It translates to CASSKQGADTEAFF. V usage is TRBV7-2 and J usage is TRBJ1-1, with 8 bases lining up with TRBD1. V lost 5 bases to trimming and J lost 3 bases; unmatched junction nucleotides: 5. CDR3 length: 14 residues. CDR1 SGHTA and CDR2 FQGNSA come from the germline V gene.

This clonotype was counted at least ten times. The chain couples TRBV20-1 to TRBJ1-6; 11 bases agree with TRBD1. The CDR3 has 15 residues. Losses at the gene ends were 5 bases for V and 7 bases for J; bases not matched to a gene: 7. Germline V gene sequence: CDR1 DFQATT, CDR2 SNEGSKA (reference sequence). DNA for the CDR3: TGCAGTGCTTCACCCGGGACAGGGGGGAATTCACCCCTCCACTTT. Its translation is CSASPGTGGNSPLHF.

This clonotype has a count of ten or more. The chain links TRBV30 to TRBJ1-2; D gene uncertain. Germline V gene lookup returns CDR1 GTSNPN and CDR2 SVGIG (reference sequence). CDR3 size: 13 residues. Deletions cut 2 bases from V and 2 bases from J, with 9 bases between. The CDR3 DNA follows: TGTGCCTGGAGTCGTGACTGGAACTATGGCTACACCTTC. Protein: CAWSRDWNYGYTF.

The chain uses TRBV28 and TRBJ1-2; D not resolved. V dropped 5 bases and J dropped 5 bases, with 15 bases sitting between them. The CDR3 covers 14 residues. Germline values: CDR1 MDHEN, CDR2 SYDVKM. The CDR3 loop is CASSPPQHSYGYTF. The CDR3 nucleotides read TGTGCCAGCAGTCCCCCCCAACACTCATATGGCTACACCTTC.

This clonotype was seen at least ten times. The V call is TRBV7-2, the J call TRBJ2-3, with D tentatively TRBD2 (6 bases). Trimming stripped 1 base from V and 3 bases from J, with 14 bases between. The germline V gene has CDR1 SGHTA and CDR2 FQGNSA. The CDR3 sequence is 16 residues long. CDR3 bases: TGTGCCAGCAGCTTAGATGGGCGGGGCAGGACAGATACGCAGTATTTT. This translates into CASSLDGRGRTDTQYF.

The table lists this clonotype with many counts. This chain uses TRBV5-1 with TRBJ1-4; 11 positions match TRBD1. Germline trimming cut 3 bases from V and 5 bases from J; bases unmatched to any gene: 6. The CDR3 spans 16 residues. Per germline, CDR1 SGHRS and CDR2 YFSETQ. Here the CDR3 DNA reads TGCGCCAGCAGCTCCGGACAGGGGGCGTTAAATGAAAAACTGTTTTTT. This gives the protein CASSSGQGALNEKLFF.

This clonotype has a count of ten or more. CDR3 sequence: CSVEDMWTGIFYGYTF. DNA for the CDR3: TGCAGCGTTGAAGATATGTGGACAGGAATATTCTATGGCTACACCTTC. V usage is TRBV29-1 and J usage is TRBJ1-2, with 7 bases fitting TRBD1. J gave up 4 bases and V 0 bases, and 11 bases lay outside the gene matches. This CDR3 is 16 amino acids long. Germline V gives CDR1 SQVTM, CDR2 ANQGSEA.

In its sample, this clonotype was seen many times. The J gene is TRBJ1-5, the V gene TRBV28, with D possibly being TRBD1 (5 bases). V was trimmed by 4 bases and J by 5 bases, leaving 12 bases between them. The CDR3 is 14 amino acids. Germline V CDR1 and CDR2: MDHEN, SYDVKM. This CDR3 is CASSSPPGDQPQHF. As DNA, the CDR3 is TGTGCCAGCAGTTCCCCACCGGGGGATCAGCCCCAGCATTTT.

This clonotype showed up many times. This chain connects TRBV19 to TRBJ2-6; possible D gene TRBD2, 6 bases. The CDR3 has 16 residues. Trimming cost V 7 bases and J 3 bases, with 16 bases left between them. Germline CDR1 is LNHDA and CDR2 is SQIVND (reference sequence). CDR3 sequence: CASTPLSGVGANVLTF. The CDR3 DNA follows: TGTGCCAGTACCCCTCTCTCGGGGGTTGGGGCCAACGTCCTGACTTTC. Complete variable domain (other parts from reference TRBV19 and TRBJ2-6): DGGITQSPKYLFRKEGQNVTLSCEQNLNHDAMYWYRQDPGQGLRLIYYSQIVNDFQKGDIAEGYSVSREKKESFPLTVTSAQKNPTAFYLCASTPLSGVGANVLTFGAGSRLTVL.

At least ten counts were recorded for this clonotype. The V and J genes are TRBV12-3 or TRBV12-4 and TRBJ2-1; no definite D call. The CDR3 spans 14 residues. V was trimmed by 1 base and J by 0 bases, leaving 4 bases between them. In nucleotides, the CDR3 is TGTGCCAGCAGTTTAGTTAGCTCCTACAATGAGCAGTTCTTC. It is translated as CASSLVSSYNEQFF.

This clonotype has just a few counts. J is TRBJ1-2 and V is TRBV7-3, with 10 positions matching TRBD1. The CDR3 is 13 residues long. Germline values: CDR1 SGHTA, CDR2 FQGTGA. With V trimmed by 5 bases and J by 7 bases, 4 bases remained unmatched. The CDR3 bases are TGTGCCAGCAGCCCCGGGACAGGGGTTGGCTACACCTTC. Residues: CASSPGTGVGYTF.

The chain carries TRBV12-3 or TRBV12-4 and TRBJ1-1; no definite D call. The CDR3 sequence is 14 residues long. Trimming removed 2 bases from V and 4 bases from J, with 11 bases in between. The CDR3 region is CASSLSGVGTEAFF. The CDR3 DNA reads TGTGCCAGCAGTTTATCCGGGGTGGGCACTGAAGCTTTCTTT.

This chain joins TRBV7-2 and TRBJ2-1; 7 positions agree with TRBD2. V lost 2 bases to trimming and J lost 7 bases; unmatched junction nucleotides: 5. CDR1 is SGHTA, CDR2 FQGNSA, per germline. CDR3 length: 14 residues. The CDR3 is CASSLTSVVNEQFF. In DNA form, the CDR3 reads TGTGCCAGCAGCTTAACTAGCGTGGTTAATGAGCAGTTCTTC.

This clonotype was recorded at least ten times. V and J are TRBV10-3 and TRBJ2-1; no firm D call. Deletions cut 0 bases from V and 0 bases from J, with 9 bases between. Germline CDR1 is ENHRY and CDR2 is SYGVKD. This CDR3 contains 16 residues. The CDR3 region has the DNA TGTGCCATCAGTGAGTCGGAACTCAGCTCCTACAATGAGCAGTTCTTC. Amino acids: CAISESELSSYNEQFF.

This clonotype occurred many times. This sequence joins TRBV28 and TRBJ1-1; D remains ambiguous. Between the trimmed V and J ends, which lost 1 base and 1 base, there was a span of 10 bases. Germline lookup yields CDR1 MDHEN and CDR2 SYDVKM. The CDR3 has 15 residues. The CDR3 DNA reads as TGTGCCAGCAGTTTATTGGGCAGAAGGAACACTGAAGCTTTCTTT. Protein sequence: CASSLLGRRNTEAFF. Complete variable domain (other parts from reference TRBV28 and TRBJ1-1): DVKVTQSSRYLVKRTGEKVFLECVQDMDHENMFWYRQDPGLGLRLIYFSYDVKMKEKGDIPEGYSVSREKKERFSLILESASTNQTSMYLCASSLLGRRNTEAFFGQGTRLTVV.

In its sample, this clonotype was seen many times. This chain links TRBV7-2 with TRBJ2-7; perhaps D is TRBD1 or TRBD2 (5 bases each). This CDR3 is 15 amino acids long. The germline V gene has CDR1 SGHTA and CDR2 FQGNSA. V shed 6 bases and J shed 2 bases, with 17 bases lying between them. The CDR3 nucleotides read TGTGCCAGCAGGAACCCGGGACGAGGTCCCTACGAGCAGTACTTC. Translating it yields CASRNPGRGPYEQYF.

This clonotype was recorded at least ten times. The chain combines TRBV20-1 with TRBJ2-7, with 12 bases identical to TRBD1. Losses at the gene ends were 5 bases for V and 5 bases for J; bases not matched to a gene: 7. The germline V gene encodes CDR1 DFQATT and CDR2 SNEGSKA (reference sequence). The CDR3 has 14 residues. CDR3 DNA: TGCAGTGCTCTTCCGGGACAGGGGGCCCACGAGCAGTACTTC. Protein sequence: CSALPGQGAHEQYF.

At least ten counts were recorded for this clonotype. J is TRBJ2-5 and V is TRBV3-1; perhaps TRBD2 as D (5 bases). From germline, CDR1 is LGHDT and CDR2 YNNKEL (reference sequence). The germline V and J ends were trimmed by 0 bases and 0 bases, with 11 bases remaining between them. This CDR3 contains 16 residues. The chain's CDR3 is CASSQESRRYQETQYF. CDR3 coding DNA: TGTGCCAGCAGCCAAGAGTCCCGGAGGTACCAAGAGACCCAGTACTTC.